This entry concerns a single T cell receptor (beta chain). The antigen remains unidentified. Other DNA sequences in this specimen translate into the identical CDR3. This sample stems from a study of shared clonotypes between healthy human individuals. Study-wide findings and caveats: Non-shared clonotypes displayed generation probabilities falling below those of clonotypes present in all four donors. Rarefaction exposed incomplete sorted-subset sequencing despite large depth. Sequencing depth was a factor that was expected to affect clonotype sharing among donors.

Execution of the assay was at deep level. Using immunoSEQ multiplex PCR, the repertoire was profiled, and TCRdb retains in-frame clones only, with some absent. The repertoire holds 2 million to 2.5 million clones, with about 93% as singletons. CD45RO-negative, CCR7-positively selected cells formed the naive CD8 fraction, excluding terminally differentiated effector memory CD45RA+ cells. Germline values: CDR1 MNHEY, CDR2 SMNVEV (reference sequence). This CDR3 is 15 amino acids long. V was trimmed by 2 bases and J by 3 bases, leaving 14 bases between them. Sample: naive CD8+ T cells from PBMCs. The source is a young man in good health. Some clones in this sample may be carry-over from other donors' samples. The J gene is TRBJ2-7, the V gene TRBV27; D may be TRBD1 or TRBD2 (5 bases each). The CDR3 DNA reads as TGTGCCAGCAGTTTAAGTGGGGGAGCCCGCTACGAGCAGTACTTC. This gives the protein CASSLSGGARYEQYF.